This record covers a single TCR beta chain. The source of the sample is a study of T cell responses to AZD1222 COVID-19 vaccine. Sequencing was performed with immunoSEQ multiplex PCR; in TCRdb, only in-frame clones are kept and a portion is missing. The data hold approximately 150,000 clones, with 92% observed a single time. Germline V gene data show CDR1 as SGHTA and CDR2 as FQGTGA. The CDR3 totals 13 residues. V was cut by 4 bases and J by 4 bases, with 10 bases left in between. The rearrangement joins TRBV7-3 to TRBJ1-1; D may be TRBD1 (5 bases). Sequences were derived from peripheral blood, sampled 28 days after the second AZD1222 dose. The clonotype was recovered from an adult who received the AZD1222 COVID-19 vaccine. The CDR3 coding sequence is TGTGCCAGCAGCTCGGGACTGTTCACTGAAGCTTTCTTT. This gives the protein CASSSGLFTEAFF.